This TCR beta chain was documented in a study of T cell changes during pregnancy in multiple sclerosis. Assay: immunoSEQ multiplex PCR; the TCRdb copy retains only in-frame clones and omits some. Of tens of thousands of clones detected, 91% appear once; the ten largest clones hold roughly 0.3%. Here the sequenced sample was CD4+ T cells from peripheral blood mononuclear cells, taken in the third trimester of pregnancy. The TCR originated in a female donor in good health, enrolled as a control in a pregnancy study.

The CDR3 bases are TGTGCCAGCAGCTACGGGCGGGTTTGGGACACTGAAGCTTTCTTT. It is translated as CASSYGRVWDTEAFF. The chain is built from TRBV25-1 and TRBJ1-1, with D hard to call. Between the trimmed V and J ends, which lost 6 bases and 3 bases, there was a span of 17 bases. Germline CDR1 and CDR2: MGHDK and SYGVNS. This CDR3 contains 15 residues. The complete variable domain, with remaining parts taken from reference TRBV25-1 and TRBJ1-1, reads EADIYQTPRYLVIGTGKKITLECSQTMGHDKMYWYQQDPGMELHLIHYSYGVNSTEKGDLSSESTVSRIRTEHFPLTLESARPSHTSQYLCASSYGRVWDTEAFFGQGTRLTVV.